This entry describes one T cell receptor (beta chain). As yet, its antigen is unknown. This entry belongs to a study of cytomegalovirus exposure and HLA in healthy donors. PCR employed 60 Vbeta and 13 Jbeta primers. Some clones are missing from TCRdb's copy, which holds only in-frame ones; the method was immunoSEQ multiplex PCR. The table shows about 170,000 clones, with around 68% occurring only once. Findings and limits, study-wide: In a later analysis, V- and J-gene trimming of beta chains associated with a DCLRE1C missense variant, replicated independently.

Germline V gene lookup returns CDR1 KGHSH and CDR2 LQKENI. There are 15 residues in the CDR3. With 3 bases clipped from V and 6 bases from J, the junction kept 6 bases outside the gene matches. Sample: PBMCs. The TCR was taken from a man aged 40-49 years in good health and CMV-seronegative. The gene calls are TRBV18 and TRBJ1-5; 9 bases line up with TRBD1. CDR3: CASSPGQGEVQPQHF. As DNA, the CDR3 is TGTGCCAGCTCACCGGGACAGGGCGAAGTTCAGCCCCAGCATTTT. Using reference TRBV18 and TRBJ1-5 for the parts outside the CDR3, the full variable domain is NAGVMQNPRHLVRRRGQEARLRCSPMKGHSHVYWYRQLPEEGLKFMVYLQKENIIDESGMPKERFSAEFPKEGPSILRIQQVVRGDSAAYFCASSPGQGEVQPQHFGDGTRLSIL.